The present TCR beta chain was sequenced within a study of blood T cell repertoires in COVID-19. About the research overall: Researchers got acute and convalescent COVID-19 samples from the United States, Italy and Spain. Nucleic acid was either cDNA or gDNA, and it came from T cells, B-cell-depleted T cells, or PBMCs.

The Seattle site enrolled patients during active infection and followed them longitudinally. The CDR3 has 13 residues. Trimming cost V 4 bases and J 6 bases, with 12 bases left between them. Germline V CDR1 and CDR2: GTSNPN, SVGIG (reference sequence). In the authors' workflow: Amplification with reference gene primers provided the estimates of nucleated cell counts. Sequenced by immunoSEQ multiplex PCR; TCRdb stores in-frame clones only, minus some. V and J calls and clone size are those listed in that table; D and trimming were worked out from the DNA. The sample shows fewer than 300,000 clones, approximately 83% of them seen only once.

The material sequenced was peripheral blood. The TCR was taken from a person between 65 and 79 years old with COVID-19, enrolled during active disease. This chain uses TRBV30 with TRBJ1-4; weak D call: TRBD1 (6 bases). CDR3 amino acids: CAWTGTSYEKLFF. The CDR3 nucleotides read TGTGCCTGGACCGGGACATCTTATGAAAAACTGTTTTTT. The variable domain in full, with the rest retrieved from reference TRBV30 and TRBJ1-4, is SQTIHQWPATLVQPVGSPLSLECTVEGTSNPNLYWYRQAAGRGLQLLFYSVGIGQISSEVPQNLSASRPQDRQFILSSKKLLLSDSGFYLCAWTGTSYEKLFFGSGTQLSVL.